A selection of T cell receptor beta chains follows, all from one sample in a study of shared clonotypes between healthy human individuals. Some clones are missing from TCRdb's copy, which holds only in-frame ones; the method was immunoSEQ multiplex PCR. The table records 2 million to 2.5 million clones, approximately 95% of them present only once. Sequenced sample: naive CD4+ T cells sorted from blood. These receptors were taken from a man between 18 and 35 years old in good health. The CDR3 runs from the conserved cysteine through the conserved F or W. The D gene is left open where the match is weak. The size of a clone is reported for some rows only, either as once, few or many, or as a class for expanded clones.

. | 14 | . | TRBJ2-7 | TRBV28 | TGTGCCAGCAGACCGGCCGGGCCCATTTACGAGCAGTACTTC | CASRPAGPIYEQYF
. | 15 | . | TRBJ1-2 | TRBV5-1 | TGCGCCAGCAGACCTACGCTGGGGGCGGAAACTGGCTACACCTTC | CASRPTLGAETGYTF
. | 14 | . | TRBJ1-6 | TRBV10-3 | TGTGCCATCAGTGAACAGGGTGTAGGGTCACCCCTCCACTTT | CAISEQGVGSPLHF
. | 15 | . | TRBJ2-2 | TRBV7-9 | TGTGCCAGCAGCCCTGGACGCCTGAACACCGGGGAGCTGTTTTTT | CASSPGRLNTGELFF
. | 15 | . | TRBJ2-7 | TRBV18 | TGTGCCAGCTCACCACCGGGGACCGCTACCTACGAGCAGTACTTC | CASSPPGTATYEQYF
. | 16 | . | TRBJ2-7 | TRBV18 | TGTGCCAGCTCACCACCTTCAGAGAAGGGCACCTACGAGCAGTACTTC | CASSPPSEKGTYEQYF
once | 14 | TRBD1 | TRBJ1-4 | TRBV4-1 | TGCGCCAGCAGCCGGACAGGGACTAATGAAAAACTGTTTTTT | CASSRTGTNEKLFF
. | 17 | . | TRBJ2-1 | TRBV12-2 | TGTGCAAGACCCCTGGCAGCGGTCGGGGTAGCCTACAATGAGCAGTTCTTC | CARPLAAVGVAYNEQFF
once | 14 | TRBD2 | TRBJ2-3 | TRBV30 | TGTGCCTGGAGTGTACAAGCGGGAGGAGATACGCAGTATTTT | CAWSVQAGGDTQYF
. | 12 | . | TRBJ1-4 | TRBV5-5 | TGTGCCAGCAGCTTGCTCGATGAAAAACTGTTTTTT | CASSLLDEKLFF
. | 13 | . | TRBJ1-1 | TRBV7-7 | TGTGCTAGCAGCCGACAGCGGAACACTGAAGCTTTCTTT | CASSRQRNTEAFF
. | 15 | . | TRBJ1-3 | TRBV4-3 | TGCGCCAGCAGCCAAGATTCCGGGAAGGTTAACACCATATATTTT | CASSQDSGKVNTIYF
. | 13 | . | TRBJ2-7 | TRBV2 | TGTGCCAGCAGTGACTTGTACCGATACGAGCAGTACTTC | CASSDLYRYEQYF
. | 12 | . | TRBJ1-5 | TRBV7-9 | TGTGCCAGCAGCCCTCAGGGACAGCCCCAGCATTTT | CASSPQGQPQHF
. | 14 | . | TRBJ2-3 | TRBV11-2 | TGTGCCAGCAGCACGCGCCGCCTGACAGATACGCAGTATTTT | CASSTRRLTDTQYF
. | 16 | . | TRBJ2-3 | TRBV7-9 | TGTGCCAGCAGCTTGCTAGCGCCAATCCCCCCAGATACGCAGTATTTT | CASSLLAPIPPDTQYF
. | 12 | . | TRBJ2-7 | TRBV6-5 | TGTGCCAGCAGTAGAGGACGCACCGAGCAGTACTTC | CASSRGRTEQYF
. | 14 | . | TRBJ2-7 | TRBV4-1 | TGCGCCAGCAGTCGCTCGGGCCACTCCTACGAGCAGTACTTC | CASSRSGHSYEQYF
. | 15 | TRBD2 | TRBJ2-7 | TRBV25-1 | TGTGCCAGCAGTGAGGGTGGGCTAGCGGGAGACGAGCAGTACTTC | CASSEGGLAGDEQYF
. | 14 | . | TRBJ1-5 | TRBV19 | TGTGCCAGTAGTCGAGCGGGGGGCAATCAGCCCCAGCATTTT | CASSRAGGNQPQHF
. | 13 | . | TRBJ2-7 | TRBV5-5 | TGTGCCAGCAGCACGACAGTTAACTACGAGCAGTACTTC | CASSTTVNYEQYF
once | 15 | . | TRBJ2-3 | TRBV5-1 | TGCGCCAGCAGCTCAAGTGGGGGCATAGTAGATACGCAGTATTTT | CASSSSGGIVDTQYF
. | 18 | TRBD1 | TRBJ2-2 | TRBV25-1 | TGTGCCAGCAGTGAATATGGTGGGACAGGGGGTAACACCGGGGAGCTGTTTTTT | CASSEYGGTGGNTGELFF
. | 15 | . | TRBJ2-1 | TRBV6-6 | TGTGCCAGCAGTTACGAACCAGCGGCCTACAATGAGCAGTTCTTC | CASSYEPAAYNEQFF
. | 15 | . | TRBJ2-7 | TRBV6-5 | TGTGCCAGCAGTCGCTGGGGTAGCGGAACCTACGAGCAGTACTTC | CASSRWGSGTYEQYF
. | 10 | . | TRBJ1-1 | TRBV30 | TGTGCCTGTTCTCAGGTAGAAGCTTTCTTT | CACSQVEAFF
. | 13 | . | TRBJ1-6 | TRBV7-3 | TGTGCCAGCAGCCCATCTGGGGCTTCACCCCTCCACTTT | CASSPSGASPLHF